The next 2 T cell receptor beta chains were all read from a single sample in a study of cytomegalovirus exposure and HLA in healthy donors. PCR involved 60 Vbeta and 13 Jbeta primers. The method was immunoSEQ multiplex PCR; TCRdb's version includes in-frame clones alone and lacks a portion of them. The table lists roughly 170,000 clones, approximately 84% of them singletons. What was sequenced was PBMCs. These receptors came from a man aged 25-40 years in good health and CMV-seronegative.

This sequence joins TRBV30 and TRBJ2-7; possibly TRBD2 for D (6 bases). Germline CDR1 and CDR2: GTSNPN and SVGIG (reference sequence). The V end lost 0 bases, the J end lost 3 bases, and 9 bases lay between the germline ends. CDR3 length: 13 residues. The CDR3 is CAWSVSSDYEQYF. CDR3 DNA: TGTGCCTGGAGTGTATCTAGCGACTACGAGCAGTACTTC.

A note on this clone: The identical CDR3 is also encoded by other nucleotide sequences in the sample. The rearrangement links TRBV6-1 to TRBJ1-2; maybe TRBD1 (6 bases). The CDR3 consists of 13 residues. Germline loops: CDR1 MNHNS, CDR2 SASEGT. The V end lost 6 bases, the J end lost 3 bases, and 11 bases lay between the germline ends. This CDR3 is CASSETGDYGYTF. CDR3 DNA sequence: TGTGCCAGCAGCGAGACAGGCGACTATGGCTACACCTTC.